This TCR beta chain was recorded in a study of Graves' ophthalmopathy and Graves' hyperthyroidism. Study summary: Hyperthyroidism was classified as stable if no ophthalmopathy occurred within 18 months of follow-up. Study observations and caveats: Blood samples also showed most expanded thyroid clonotypes exceeding 0.001 frequency.

The CDR3 length is 17 residues. With 3 bases clipped from V and 2 bases from J, the junction kept 10 bases outside the gene matches. Germline V gene sequence: CDR1 SGHKS, CDR2 YYEKEE (reference sequence). Patients with other autoimmune diseases, uncontrolled infections, pregnancy or lactation were excluded. Investigators amplified TCR beta CDR3 regions from RNA transcripts. First-round RT-PCR used HTBI primers; second-round multiplex PCR followed. One entry per CDR3 protein results from TCRdb running MiXCR on the multiplex PCR reads. The sample carries around 590,000 distinct CDR3 sequences, less than 45% recorded once. This clonotype was counted between two and nine times. What it binds is not known.

The source is an adult man with Graves' hyperthyroidism. The chain employs TRBV5-5 and TRBJ1-2; TRBD1 matches 10 bases. The sample taken for sequencing was peripheral blood or thyroid tissue (not recorded which). CDR3 loop: CASSSTITDRGNYGYTF. DNA of the CDR3: TGTGCCAGCAGCTCGACGATCACGGACAGGGGGAACTATGGCTACACCTTC.